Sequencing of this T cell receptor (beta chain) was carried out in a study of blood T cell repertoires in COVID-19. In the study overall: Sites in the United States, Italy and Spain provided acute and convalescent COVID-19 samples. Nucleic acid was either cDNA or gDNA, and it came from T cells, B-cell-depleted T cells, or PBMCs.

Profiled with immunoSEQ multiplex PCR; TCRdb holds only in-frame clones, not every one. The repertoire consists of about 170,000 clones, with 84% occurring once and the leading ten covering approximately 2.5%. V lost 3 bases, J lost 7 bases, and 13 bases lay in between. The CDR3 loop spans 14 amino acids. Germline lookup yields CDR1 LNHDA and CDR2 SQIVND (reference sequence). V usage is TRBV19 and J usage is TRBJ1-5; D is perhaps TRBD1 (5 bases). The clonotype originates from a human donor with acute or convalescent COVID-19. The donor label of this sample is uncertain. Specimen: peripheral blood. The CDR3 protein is CASSMWVGGQPQHF. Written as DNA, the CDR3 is TGTGCCAGTAGTATGTGGGTCGGGGGGCAGCCCCAGCATTTT.